A selection of T cell receptor beta chains follows, all from one sample in a study of graft-versus-host responses after intestinal transplantation. Antigens for these TCRs are unknown. Assay used: immunoSEQ multiplex PCR; TCRdb lists only in-frame clones, some missing. Here the sample spans 100,000 or so clones, about 90% being singletons. The sample here was unstimulated CD4+ T cells sorted from spleen or lymph node cells, taken before intestinal transplant. These receptors originate from a human donor who received an intestinal transplant. Both conserved end residues are part of each CDR3. D genes are given only for firm matches. Part of the rows lack a size; the others show once, few, many or a class for expanded clones.

TRBD2 | - | TRBJ2-7 | TRBV13 | TGTGCCAGCAGCCTCACGCCTACCGGGACTAGCGTCGACGAGCAGTACTTC | CASSLTPTGTSVDEQYF
TRBD1 | - | TRBJ2-7 | TRBV6-1 | TGTGCCAGCAGTGAAATGGGACAGGGTAGTATCTACGAGCAGTACTTC | CASSEMGQGSIYEQYF
TRBD2 | - | TRBJ2-1 | TRBV6-4 | TGTGCCAGCAGTGACTCTAAGCGGGAGGGCTACAATGAGCAGTTCTTC | CASSDSKREGYNEQFF
TRBD1 | few | TRBJ1-3 | TRBV4-3 | TGCGCCAGCAGCACAACCAGCAGGGGGCCTGGAAACACCATATATTTT | CASSTTSRGPGNTIYF
TRBD1 | - | TRBJ2-5 | TRBV9 | TGTGCCAGCAGCGCAGGGGACAGAGGGCAGTACTTC | CASSAGDRGQYF
- | - | TRBJ1-1 | TRBV29-1 | TGCAGCGTTGGGCGAGACATGAACACTGAAGCTTTCTTT | CSVGRDMNTEAFF
TRBD2 | - | TRBJ2-3 | TRBV7-2 | TGTGCCAGCAGCTTCGAGCGGGGGCCGCCAGATACGCAGTATTTT | CASSFERGPPDTQYF
TRBD2 | few | TRBJ2-2 | TRBV9 | TGTGCCAGCAGCGCCAGACTAGCGGGGGGGCGTCGCACCGGGGAGCTGTTTTTT | CASSARLAGGRRTGELFF
- | - | TRBJ2-7 | TRBV5-1 | TGCGCCAGCAGCTTGGCCGTGGGAGGTGGAAACTACGAGCAGTACTTC | CASSLAVGGGNYEQYF
TRBD2 | - | TRBJ2-1 | TRBV30 | TGTTCCAGCGGGAGCGGGAGGCAGTTCTTC | CSSGSGRQFF
TRBD1 | - | TRBJ1-5 | TRBV15 | TGTGCCACCAGCAGAGCGGGACAGGTCGGGGCCCAGCCCCAGCATTTT | CATSRAGQVGAQPQHF
- | - | TRBJ1-3 | TRBV28 | TGTGCCAGCAGTCCGGGAGGGGACGTCCGTGGAAACACCATATATTTT | CASSPGGDVRGNTIYF
TRBD1 | - | TRBJ2-2 | TRBV25-1 | TGTGCCAGCAGTGAAGACAGGGGCGGGACCGGGGAGCTGTTTTTT | CASSEDRGGTGELFF
TRBD1 | - | TRBJ1-1 | TRBV5-1 | TGCGCCAGCAGAGGACAGGCTGTAGAAATCCCAGGGATGAACACTGAAGCTTTCTTT | CASRGQAVEIPGMNTEAFF
- | - | TRBJ2-2 | TRBV27 | TGTGCCAGCAGTCCGCGGTGGGCCGGGGAGCTGTTTTTT | CASSPRWAGELFF
- | - | TRBJ2-3 | TRBV18 | TGTGCCAGCTCACCATGGGTTTTATTCGACTTCCCCCCAGATACGCAGTATTTT | CASSPWVLFDFPPDTQYF
TRBD1 | - | TRBJ2-7 | TRBV7-3 | TGTGCCAGCAGCTTAGACCCAACAGGGGAGAAGTACTTC | CASSLDPTGEKYF
- | - | TRBJ1-3 | TRBV7-2 | TGTGCCAGCAGCTTAGCACAAGTTGGCACCATATATTTT | CASSLAQVGTIYF
TRBD2 | - | TRBJ2-5 | TRBV4-1 | TGCGCCAGCAGCCGGGTAATAGCGGGCATCTCCCAAGAGACCCAGTACTTC | CASSRVIAGISQETQYF
TRBD2 | - | TRBJ2-7 | TRBV7-6 | TGTGCCAGCAGCTTAGCTAGCGGGAGGGCCTACGAGCAGTACTTC | CASSLASGRAYEQYF
- | - | TRBJ2-3 | TRBV27 | TGTGCCAGCAGTTTATCCCAATGGGGAGTTAGCACAGATACGCAGTATTTT | CASSLSQWGVSTDTQYF
TRBD2 | once | TRBJ2-7 | TRBV9 | TGTGCCAGCAGCGTGGGACTAGCGGGGGATTCCTACGAGCAGTACTTC | CASSVGLAGDSYEQYF
TRBD1 | - | TRBJ2-2 | TRBV10-1 | TGCGCCAGCAGGTGCCGACAGGGCTGGAACAGAGGGGAGCTGTTTTTT | CASRCRQGWNRGELFF
TRBD1 | - | TRBJ1-4 | TRBV10-3 | TGTGCCATCAGTGAGTCGACAGGGTCGGGTGAAAAACTGTTTTTT | CAISESTGSGEKLFF
TRBD2 | - | TRBJ2-2 | TRBV2 | TGTGCCAGCAGGGCCGGGACTAGCGGGAGGGAGCGGGAGCTGTTTTTT | CASRAGTSGRERELFF
- | - | TRBJ2-7 | TRBV4-3 | TGCGCCAGCAGCCAAGATTTACAGGGCCTCTACGAGCAGTACTTC | CASSQDLQGLYEQYF
- | - | TRBJ1-4 | TRBV10-3 | TGTGCCATCAGGAAGGGACAAACTAATGGGGAAAAACTGTTTTTT | CAIRKGQTNGEKLFF
TRBD1 | - | TRBJ1-2 | TRBV6-1 | TGTGCCAGCAGTGATGCGGGACAGCCCAGACCTAACTATGGCTACACCTTC | CASSDAGQPRPNYGYTF
TRBD1 | - | TRBJ2-5 | TRBV4-2 | TGTGCCAGCAGCCAACGGCCAGGGGGCCCGGGCGAGACCCAGTACTTC | CASSQRPGGPGETQYF
- | few | TRBJ1-5 | TRBV6-1 | TGTGCCAGCAGTGCCAGGGGTGCCGGGCCCCAGCATTTT | CASSARGAGPQHF
- | - | TRBJ1-4 | TRBV19 | TGTGCCAGTAGTCCCTGGCCCAGGGAGGCAACTAATGAAAAACTGTTTTTT | CASSPWPREATNEKLFF
TRBD1 | - | TRBJ1-4 | TRBV19 | TGTGCCAGTAGTATAGCCGGGACAGGGCGCGAAAAACTGTTTTTT | CASSIAGTGREKLFF
TRBD1 | - | TRBJ2-7 | TRBV11-3 | TGTGCCAGCAGCCCCAGGACAGGGGCCGAGCAGTACTTC | CASSPRTGAEQYF
- | - | TRBJ1-6 | TRBV6-1 | TGTGCCAGCAGTCAACAGGGTCGGGTCTCACCCCTCCACTTT | CASSQQGRVSPLHF
TRBD1 | - | TRBJ2-1 | TRBV6-5 | TGTGCCAGCAAGAGGGGGCTAGATGTGGATGAGCAGTTCTTC | CASKRGLDVDEQFF
TRBD1 | - | TRBJ1-6 | TRBV7-2 | TGTGCCAGCAGCTTTAACAGGGGTTCACCCCTCCACTTT | CASSFNRGSPLHF
- | - | TRBJ2-1 | TRBV7-2 | TGTGCCAGCAGCCTACTTAGGGGATACAATGAGCAGTTCTTC | CASSLLRGYNEQFF
- | - | TRBJ2-1 | TRBV5-4 | TGTGCCAGCAGGGACAGACAGCTCGATGAGCAGTTCTTC | CASRDRQLDEQFF
- | - | TRBJ1-1 | TRBV7-2 | TGTGCCAGCAGCTTAGCGTGGGAGGGTGGTGCTTTCTTT | CASSLAWEGGAFF
TRBD2 | once | TRBJ2-1 | TRBV27 | TGTGCCAGCAGTATGAGCGGGACTCCCCTCAATGAGCAGTTCTTC | CASSMSGTPLNEQFF
TRBD1 | - | TRBJ1-5 | TRBV27 | TGTGCCAGCAGTTTCGACAGGGGGGGGCAGCCCCAGCATTTT | CASSFDRGGQPQHF
- | once | TRBJ1-3 | TRBV5-1 | TGCGCCAGCAGTCGGGGAAACACCATATATTTT | CASSRGNTIYF
- | - | TRBJ1-3 | TRBV6-6 | TGTGCCAGCAGTTACTCCTCTACAGGGTCCGGAAACACCATATATTTT | CASSYSSTGSGNTIYF
- | - | TRBJ2-5 | TRBV7-2 | TGTGCCAGCGGACTCCACGAAGAGACCCAGTACTTC | CASGLHEETQYF
- | - | TRBJ2-3 | TRBV5-6 | TGTGCCAGCAGCACCAACAGGTTCACAGATACGCAGTATTTT | CASSTNRFTDTQYF
- | - | TRBJ2-6 | TRBV19 | TGTGCCAGCTTCACTCACAGGGCTGGGGCCAACGTCCTGACTTTC | CASFTHRAGANVLTF
- | - | TRBJ1-5 | TRBV28 | TGTGCCAGCACCCCGCGAGGGGGAGAAAACAATCAGCCCCAGCATTTT | CASTPRGGENNQPQHF
TRBD1 | - | TRBJ2-7 | TRBV6-1 | TGTGCCAGCAGTGAATGGGACAGGGGGGAATACGAGCAGTACTTC | CASSEWDRGEYEQYF
- | - | TRBJ1-2 | TRBV27 | TGTGCCAGCAGTTTCCAGGGCGCGGGAGGCTACACCTTC | CASSFQGAGGYTF
TRBD1 | - | TRBJ2-7 | TRBV27 | TGTGCCAGTAGGGACAGGGGGTTTTACGAGCAGTACTTC | CASRDRGFYEQYF